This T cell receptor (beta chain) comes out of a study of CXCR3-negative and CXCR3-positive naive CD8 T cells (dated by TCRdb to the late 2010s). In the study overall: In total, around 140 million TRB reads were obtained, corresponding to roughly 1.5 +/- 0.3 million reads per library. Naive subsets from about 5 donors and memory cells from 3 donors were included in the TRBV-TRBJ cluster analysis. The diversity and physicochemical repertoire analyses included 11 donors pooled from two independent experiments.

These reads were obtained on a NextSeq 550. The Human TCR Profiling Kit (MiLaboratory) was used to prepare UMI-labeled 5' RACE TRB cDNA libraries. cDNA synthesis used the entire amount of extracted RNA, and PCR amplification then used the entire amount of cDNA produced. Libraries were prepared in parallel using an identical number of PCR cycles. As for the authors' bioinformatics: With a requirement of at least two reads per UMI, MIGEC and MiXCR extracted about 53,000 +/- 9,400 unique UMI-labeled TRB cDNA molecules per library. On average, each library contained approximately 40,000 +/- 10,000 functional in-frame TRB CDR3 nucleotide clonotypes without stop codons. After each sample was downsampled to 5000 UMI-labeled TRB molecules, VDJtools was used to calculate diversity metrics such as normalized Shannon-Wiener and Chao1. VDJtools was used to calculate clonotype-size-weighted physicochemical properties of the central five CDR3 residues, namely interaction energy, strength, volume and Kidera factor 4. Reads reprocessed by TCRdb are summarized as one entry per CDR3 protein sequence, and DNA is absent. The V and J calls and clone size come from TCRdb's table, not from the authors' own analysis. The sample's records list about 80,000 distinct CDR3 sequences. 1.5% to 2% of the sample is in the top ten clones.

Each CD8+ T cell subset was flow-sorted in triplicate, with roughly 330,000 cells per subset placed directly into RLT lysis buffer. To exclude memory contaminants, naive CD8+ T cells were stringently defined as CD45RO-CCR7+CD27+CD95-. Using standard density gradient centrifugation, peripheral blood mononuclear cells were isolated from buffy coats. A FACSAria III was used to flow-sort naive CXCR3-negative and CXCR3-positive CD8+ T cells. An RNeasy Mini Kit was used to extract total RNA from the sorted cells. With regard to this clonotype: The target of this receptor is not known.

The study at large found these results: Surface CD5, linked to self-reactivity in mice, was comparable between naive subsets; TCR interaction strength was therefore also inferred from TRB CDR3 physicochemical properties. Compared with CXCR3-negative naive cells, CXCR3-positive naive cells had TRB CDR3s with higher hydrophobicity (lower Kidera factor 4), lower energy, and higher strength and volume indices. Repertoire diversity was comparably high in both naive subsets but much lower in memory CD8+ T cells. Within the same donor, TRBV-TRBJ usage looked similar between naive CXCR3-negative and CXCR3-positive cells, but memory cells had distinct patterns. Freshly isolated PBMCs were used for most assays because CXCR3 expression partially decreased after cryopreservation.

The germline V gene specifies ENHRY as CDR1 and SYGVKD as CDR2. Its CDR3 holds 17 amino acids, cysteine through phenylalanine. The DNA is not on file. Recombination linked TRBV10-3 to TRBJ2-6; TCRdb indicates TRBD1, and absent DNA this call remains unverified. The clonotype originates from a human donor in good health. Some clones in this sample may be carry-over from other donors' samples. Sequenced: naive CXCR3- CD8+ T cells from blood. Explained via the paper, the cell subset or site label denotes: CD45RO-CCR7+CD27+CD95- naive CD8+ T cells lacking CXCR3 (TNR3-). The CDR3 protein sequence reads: CAISGGRDPSGANVLTF.